This section outlines one TCR beta chain sequence together with its context. Its antigen is unknown. TCRdb redid the calling of the reads with MiXCR, one entry per CDR3 protein. Here the sample spans about 42,000 distinct CDR3 sequences, more than 9% being singletons. This sample is part of a study of type 1 regulatory T cells. Background on the study: This in vitro CD4 product, T-allo10, is enriched for Tr1 cells and alloantigen-specific. Findings and limits, study-wide: Compared with non-type 1 regulatory T cells, type 1 regulatory T cells showed a more restricted TCR repertoire.

The CDR3 loop spans 13 amino acids. CDR1 is DFQATT and CDR2 is SNEGSKA in the germline V gene (reference sequence). Trimming at V came to 3 bases and at J to 5 bases, leaving 2 bases not matched to a gene. Sequencing input: cultured non-Tr1 T cells, either the whole culture or a sorted T cell fraction (not recorded which). This clonotype was obtained from a human donor in good health. The chain recombines TRBV20-1 with TRBJ2-3; 10 nucleotides line up with TRBD1. The DNA for the CDR3 is TGCAGTGCTAGGGGGACAGGGGTAGATACGCAGTATTTT. This translates into CSARGTGVDTQYF.